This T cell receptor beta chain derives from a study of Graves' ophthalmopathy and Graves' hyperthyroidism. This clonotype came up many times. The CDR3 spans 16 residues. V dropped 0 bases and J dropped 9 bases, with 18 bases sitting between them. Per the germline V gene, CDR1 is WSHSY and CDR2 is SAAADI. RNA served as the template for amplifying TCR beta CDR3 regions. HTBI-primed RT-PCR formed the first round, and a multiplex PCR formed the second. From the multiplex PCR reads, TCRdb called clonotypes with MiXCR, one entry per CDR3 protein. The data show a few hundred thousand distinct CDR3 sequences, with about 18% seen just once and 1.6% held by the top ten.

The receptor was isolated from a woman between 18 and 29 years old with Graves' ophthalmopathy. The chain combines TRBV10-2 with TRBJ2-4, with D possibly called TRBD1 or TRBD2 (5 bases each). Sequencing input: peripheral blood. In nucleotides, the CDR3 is TGCGCCAGCAGTGAGTCTGTGGGACCCACCTTGGCCATTCAGTACTTC. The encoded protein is CASSESVGPTLAIQYF.